This T cell receptor (beta chain) was captured in a study of T-cell memory formation after mild COVID-19. This CDR3 contains 15 residues. Trimming pared 7 bases from V and 5 bases from J, leaving 20 bases between. The germline CDR1 and CDR2 sequences are SGHTA and FQGNSA. One entry per CDR3 protein results from TCRdb running MiXCR on the 5' RACE reads. In the table there are approximately 240,000 distinct CDR3 sequences, roughly 15% of which are singletons. The rearrangement uses TRBV7-2 and TRBJ1-1; D might be TRBD1 (5 bases). The TCR sequence derives from a man in his late teens or twenties who had mild COVID-19 (a few samples of this study predate the infection). Cell type and time point are not known. The sample consisted of PBMCs or a T cell subset sorted from them (not recorded which). CDR3 protein: CASKPRGQGGTEAFF. In nucleotides, the CDR3 is TGTGCCAGCAAGCCCCGTGGGCAGGGAGGGACTGAAGCTTTCTTT.